This record concerns one T cell receptor (beta chain) sequence. This entry belongs to a study of blood T cell repertoires in COVID-19. Libraries were prepared by immunoSEQ multiplex PCR; TCRdb keeps only in-frame clonotypes and omits some of them. The table includes about 160,000 clones, around 80% detected once. The sequence was collected from a woman older than 75 with acute or convalescent COVID-19. Input material: peripheral blood.

The CDR3 loop reads CASSSGLAGGLETQYF. The DNA of the CDR3 is TGTGCCAGCAGCTCAGGACTAGCGGGAGGGTTGGAGACCCAGTACTTC. The chain links TRBV6-2 or TRBV6-3 to TRBJ2-5; 15 bases are a match to TRBD2. The trim removed 6 bases at V and 5 bases at J, leaving 7 bases unmatched. Germline lookup yields CDR1 MNHEY and CDR2 SVGEGT. The CDR3 runs to 16 residues.